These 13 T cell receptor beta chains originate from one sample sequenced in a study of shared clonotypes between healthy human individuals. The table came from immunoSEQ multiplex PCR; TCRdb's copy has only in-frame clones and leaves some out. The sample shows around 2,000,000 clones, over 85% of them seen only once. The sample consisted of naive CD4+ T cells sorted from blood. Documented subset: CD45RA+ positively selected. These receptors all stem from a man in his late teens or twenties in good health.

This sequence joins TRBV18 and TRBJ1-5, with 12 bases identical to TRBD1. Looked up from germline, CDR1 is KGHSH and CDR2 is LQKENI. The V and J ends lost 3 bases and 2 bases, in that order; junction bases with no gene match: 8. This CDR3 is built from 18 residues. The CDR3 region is CASSPAGQGASGNQPQHF. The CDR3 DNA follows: TGTGCCAGCTCACCCGCGGGACAGGGGGCGAGCGGCAATCAGCCCCAGCATTTT.

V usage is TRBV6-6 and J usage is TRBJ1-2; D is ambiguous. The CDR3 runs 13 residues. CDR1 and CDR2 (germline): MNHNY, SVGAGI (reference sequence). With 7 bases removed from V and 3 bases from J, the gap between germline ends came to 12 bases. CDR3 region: CASTHDAYYGYTF. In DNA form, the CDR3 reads TGTGCCAGCACCCACGACGCTTACTATGGCTACACCTTC.

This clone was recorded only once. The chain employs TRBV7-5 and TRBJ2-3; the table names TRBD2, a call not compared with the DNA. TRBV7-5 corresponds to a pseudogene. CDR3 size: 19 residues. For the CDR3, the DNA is TGTGCCAGAAGCTTCGGACTAGCGGGGGGAGTCCTTAGCACAGATACGCAGTATTTT. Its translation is CARSFGLAGGVLSTDTQYF.

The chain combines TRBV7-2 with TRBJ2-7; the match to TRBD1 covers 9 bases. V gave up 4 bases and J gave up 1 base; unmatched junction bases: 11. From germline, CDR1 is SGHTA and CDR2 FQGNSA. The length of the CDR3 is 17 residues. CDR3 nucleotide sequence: TGTGCCAGCAGCTACACCGCCGGGACAGGGTCGTCCTACGAGCAGTACTTC. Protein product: CASSYTAGTGSSYEQYF.

The CDR3 nucleotides read TGTGCCAGCAGTTCGGCGGGGGTAGAAGCTTTCTTT. Amino acids: CASSSAGVEAFF. The rearrangement links TRBV6-5 to TRBJ1-1; TRBD1 is a possible D gene (5 bases). The V end lost 4 bases, the J end lost 8 bases, and 11 bases lay between the germline ends. Germline V CDR1 and CDR2: MNHEY, SVGAGI. The CDR3 consists of 12 residues.

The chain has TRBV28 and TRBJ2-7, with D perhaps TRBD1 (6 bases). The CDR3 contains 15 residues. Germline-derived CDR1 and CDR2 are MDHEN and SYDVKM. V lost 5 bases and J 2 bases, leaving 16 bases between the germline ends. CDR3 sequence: CASSPTGRSTYEQYF. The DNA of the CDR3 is TGTGCCAGCAGTCCCACAGGGAGATCAACCTACGAGCAGTACTTC. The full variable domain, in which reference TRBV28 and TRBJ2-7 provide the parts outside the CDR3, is DVKVTQSSRYLVKRTGEKVFLECVQDMDHENMFWYRQDPGLGLRLIYFSYDVKMKEKGDIPEGYSVSREKKERFSLILESASTNQTSMYLCASSPTGRSTYEQYFGPGTRLTVT.

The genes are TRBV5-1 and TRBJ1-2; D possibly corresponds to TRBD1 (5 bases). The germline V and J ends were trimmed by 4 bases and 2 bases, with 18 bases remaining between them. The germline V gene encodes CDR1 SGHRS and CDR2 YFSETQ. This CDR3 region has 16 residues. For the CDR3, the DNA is TGCGCCAGCAGCCCGGGGGGACCGCGGGAGAACTATGGCTACACCTTC. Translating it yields CASSPGGPRENYGYTF.

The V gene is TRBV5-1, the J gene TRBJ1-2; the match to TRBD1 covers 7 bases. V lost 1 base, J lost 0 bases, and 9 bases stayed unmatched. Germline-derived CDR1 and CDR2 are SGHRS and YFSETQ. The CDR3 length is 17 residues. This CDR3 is CASSLNTGVIPNYGYTF. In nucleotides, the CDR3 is TGCGCCAGCAGCTTGAATACAGGGGTGATACCTAACTATGGCTACACCTTC.

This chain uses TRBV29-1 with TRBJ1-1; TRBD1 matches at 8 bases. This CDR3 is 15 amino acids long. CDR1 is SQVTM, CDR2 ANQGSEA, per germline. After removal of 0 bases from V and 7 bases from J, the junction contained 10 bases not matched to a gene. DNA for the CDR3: TGCAGCGTTGAAGATTCGGACAGGGTGGGGTTTGAAGCTTTCTTT. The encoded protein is CSVEDSDRVGFEAFF.

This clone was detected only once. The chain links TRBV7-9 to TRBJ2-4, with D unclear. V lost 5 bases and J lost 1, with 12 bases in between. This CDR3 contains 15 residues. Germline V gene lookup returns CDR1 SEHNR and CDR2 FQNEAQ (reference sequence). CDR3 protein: CASSLDISAKNIQYF. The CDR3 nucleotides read TGTGCCAGCAGCCTCGACATATCTGCCAAAAACATTCAGTACTTC. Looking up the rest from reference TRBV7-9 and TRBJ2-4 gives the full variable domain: DTGVSQNPRHKITKRGQNVTFRCDPISEHNRLYWYRQTLGQGPEFLTYFQNEAQLEKSRLLSDRFSAERPKGSFSTLEIQRTEQGDSAMYLCASSLDISAKNIQYFGAGTRLSVL.

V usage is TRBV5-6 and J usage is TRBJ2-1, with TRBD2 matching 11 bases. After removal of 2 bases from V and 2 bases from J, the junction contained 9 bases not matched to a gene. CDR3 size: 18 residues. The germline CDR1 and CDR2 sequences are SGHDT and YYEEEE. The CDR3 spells CASSFGLAGGPTYNEQFF. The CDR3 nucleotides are TGTGCCAGCAGCTTCGGTCTAGCGGGAGGCCCCACCTACAATGAGCAGTTCTTC.

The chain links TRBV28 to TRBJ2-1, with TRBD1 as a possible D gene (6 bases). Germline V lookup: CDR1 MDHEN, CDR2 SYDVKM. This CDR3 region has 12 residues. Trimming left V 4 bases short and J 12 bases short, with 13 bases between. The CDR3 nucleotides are TGTGCCAGCAGTTCTTCCGGGACATCGCAGTTCTTC. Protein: CASSSSGTSQFF.

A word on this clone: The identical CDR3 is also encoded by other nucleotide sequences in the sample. The chain's CDR3 is CASSPGTGSYEQYF. DNA of the CDR3: TGTGCCAGCTCACCGGGGACAGGCTCCTACGAGCAGTACTTC. V is TRBV18 and J is TRBJ2-7; the match to TRBD1 covers 8 bases. In germline, CDR1 is KGHSH, CDR2 LQKENI. Germline trimming cut 3 bases from V and 0 bases from J; bases unmatched to any gene: 1. The CDR3 runs 14 residues.